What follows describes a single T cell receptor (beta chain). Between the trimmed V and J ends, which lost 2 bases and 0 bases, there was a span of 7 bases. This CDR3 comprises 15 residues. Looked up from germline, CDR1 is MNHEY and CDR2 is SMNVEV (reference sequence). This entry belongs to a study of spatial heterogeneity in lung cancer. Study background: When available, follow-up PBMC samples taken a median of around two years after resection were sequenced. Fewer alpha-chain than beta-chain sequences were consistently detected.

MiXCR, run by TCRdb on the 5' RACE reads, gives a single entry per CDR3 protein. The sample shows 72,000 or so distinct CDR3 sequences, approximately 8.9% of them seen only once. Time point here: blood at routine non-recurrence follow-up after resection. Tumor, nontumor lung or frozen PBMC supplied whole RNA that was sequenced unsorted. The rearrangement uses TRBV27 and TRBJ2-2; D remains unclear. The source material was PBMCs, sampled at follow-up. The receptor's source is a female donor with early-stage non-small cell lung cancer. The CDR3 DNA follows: TGTGCCAGCAGTTTAAACGTCGCGAACACCGGGGAGCTGTTTTTT. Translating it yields CASSLNVANTGELFF.